This T cell receptor (beta chain) was captured in a study of circulating tumor DNA in untreated peripheral T-cell lymphoma listed by TCRdb under 2021. Overall results and qualifications from the work: Tumor-specific clonotypes were identified in approximately 73% of patients, from more than 85% of baseline tissues and 67% of baseline serum samples.

The library was produced with the immunoSEQ multiplex PCR assay. This immuneACCESS table, as held by TCRdb, lists in-frame sequences with V and J called but not all clones. Of the missing ones, under half trace to an unresolved V gene in checked studies; the others have no known cause. In this sample the table shows about 2,800 clones, approximately 66% of which occur a single time. The top ten clones comprise over 7.5% of the sample. Looking up the germline V gene yields CDR1 MDHEN and CDR2 SYDVKM. The CDR3 contains 14 residues, cysteine and phenylalanine counted. The retained sequence is limited to the CDR3, 42 bases, with the frame set at the first base. Deletion took 6 bases off V and 2 bases off J, with a span of 11 bases between the germline ends. Points on this clone: The antigen it recognizes is unknown. Base quality data are lacking; no much larger clone is found one base away.

Tumor-specific TCR clonotypes were identified by sequencing baseline tumor tissue collected before treatment. In a trial, the study monitored patients with peripheral T-cell lymphoma who were getting frontline treatment by applying next-generation sequencing to their T-cell receptor sequences. The sequence is built from TRBV28 and TRBJ1-5; no D gene is confidently identified. The receptor was isolated from a human donor with peripheral T-cell lymphoma. Sequenced sample: tumor tissue. The CDR3 reads CASRRSLGNQPQHF. The DNA sequence is given as TGTGCCAGCAGACGTTCCCTGGGCAATCAGCCCCAGCATTTT.